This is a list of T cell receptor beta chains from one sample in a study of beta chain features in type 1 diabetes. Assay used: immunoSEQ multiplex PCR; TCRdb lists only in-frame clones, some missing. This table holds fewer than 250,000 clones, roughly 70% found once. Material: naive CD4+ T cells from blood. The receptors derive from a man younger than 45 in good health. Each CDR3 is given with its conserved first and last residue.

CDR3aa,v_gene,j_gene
CAWIGLYEQYF,TRBV30,TRBJ2-7
CASSSARSGSPYNEQFF,TRBV13,TRBJ2-1
CASSQRSEQFF,TRBV11-2,TRBJ2-1
CASSRSPTTSYNEQFF,TRBV13,TRBJ2-1
CASSRRDPTDTQYF,TRBV7-9,TRBJ2-3
CASSLRSPSGANVLTF,TRBV5-1,TRBJ2-6
CASSLAAVTHEQFF,TRBV5-4,TRBJ2-1
CASSREFNQPQHF,TRBV5-4,TRBJ1-5
CASSLGLITDTQYF,TRBV7-9,TRBJ2-3
CSVGTEAYGYTF,TRBV29-1,TRBJ1-2
CAWSVPPVPQYF,TRBV30,TRBJ2-5
CASSTSANGLAGDTQYF,TRBV28,TRBJ2-3
CASSPRGSSYEQYF,TRBV7-9,TRBJ2-7
CSVGILANTEAFF,TRBV29-1,TRBJ1-1
CSVEIGYGYTF,TRBV29-1,TRBJ1-2
CAWSAAKGLYGYTF,TRBV30,TRBJ1-2
CASSLVGASGNQETQYF,TRBV5-1,TRBJ2-5
CASSVDGRGYTF,TRBV9,TRBJ1-2
CASSSLGRPHNEQFF,TRBV28,TRBJ2-1
CASSIPGLGHYEQYF,TRBV7-2,TRBJ2-7
CASSQEWPGAWETQYF,TRBV4-3,TRBJ2-5
CASSGGQGTYFYGYTF,TRBV28,TRBJ1-2